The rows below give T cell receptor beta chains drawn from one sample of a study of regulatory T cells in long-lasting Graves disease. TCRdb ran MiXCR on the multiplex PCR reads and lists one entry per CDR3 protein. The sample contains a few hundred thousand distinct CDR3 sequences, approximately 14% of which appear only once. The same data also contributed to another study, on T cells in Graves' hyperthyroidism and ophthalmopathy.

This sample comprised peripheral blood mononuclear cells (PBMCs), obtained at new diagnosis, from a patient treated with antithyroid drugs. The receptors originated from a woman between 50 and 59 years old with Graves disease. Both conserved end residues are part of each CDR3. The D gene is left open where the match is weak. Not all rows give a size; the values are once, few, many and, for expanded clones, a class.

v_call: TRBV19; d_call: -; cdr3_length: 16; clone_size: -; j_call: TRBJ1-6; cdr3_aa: CASSAFTQGRNSPLHF; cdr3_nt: TGTGCCAGTAGTGCCTTTACACAGGGCCGAAATTCACCCCTCCACTTT
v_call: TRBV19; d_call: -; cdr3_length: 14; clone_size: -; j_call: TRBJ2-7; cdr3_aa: CASNEGPSAYEQYF; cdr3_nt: TGTGCCAGTAATGAAGGGCCTAGCGCCTACGAGCAGTACTTC
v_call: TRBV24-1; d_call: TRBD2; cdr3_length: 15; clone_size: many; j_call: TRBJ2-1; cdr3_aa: CATRTSGALHNEQFF; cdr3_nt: TGTGCCACCAGGACTAGCGGAGCTTTACACAATGAGCAGTTCTTC
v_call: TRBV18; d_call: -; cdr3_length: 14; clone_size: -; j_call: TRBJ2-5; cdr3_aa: CASSPPRFQETQYF; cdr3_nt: TGTGCCAGCTCACCGCCACGATTCCAAGAGACCCAGTACTTC
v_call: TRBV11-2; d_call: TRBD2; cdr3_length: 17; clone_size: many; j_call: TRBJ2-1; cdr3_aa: CASSERGGRLSYNEQFF; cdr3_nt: TGTGCCAGCAGCGAAAGGGGCGGGAGGCTCTCCTACAATGAGCAGTTCTTC
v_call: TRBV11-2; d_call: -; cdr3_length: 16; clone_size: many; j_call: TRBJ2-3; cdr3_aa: CASSRGLFVGTDTQYF; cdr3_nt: TGTGCCAGCAGCCGAGGACTATTTGTGGGCACAGATACGCAGTATTTT
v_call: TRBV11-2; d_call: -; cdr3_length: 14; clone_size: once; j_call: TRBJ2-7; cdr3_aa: CASSPGGGAGEQYF; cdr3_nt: TGTGCCAGCAGCCCCGGAGGGGGTGCTGGGGAGCAGTACTTC
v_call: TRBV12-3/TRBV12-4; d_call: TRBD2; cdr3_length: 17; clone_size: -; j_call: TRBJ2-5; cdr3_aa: CASSSTDSTSGSETQYF; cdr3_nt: TGTGCCAGCAGTTCAACCGACTCGACCAGCGGGAGTGAGACCCAGTACTTC
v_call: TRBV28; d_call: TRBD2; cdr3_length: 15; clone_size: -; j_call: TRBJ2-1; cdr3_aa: CASSLLAGVMNEQFF; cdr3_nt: TGTGCCAGCAGTTTATTAGCGGGAGTTATGAATGAGCAGTTCTTC
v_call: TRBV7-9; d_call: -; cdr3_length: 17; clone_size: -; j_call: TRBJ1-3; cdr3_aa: CASSPEARGFSGNTIYF; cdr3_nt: TGTGCCAGCAGCCCCGAGGCCCGGGGGTTTAGCGGAAACACCATATATTTT
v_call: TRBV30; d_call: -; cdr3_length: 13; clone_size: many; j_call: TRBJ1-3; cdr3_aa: CAWSGGLRNTIYF; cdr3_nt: TGTGCCTGGAGTGGCGGCCTTCGAAACACCATATATTTT
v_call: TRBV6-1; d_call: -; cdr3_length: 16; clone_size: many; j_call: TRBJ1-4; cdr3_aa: CATIGPFGSTNEKLFF; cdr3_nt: TGTGCCACCATAGGTCCTTTTGGGTCAACTAATGAAAAACTGTTTTTT
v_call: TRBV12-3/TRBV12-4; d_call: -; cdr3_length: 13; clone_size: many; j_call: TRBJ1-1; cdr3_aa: CASSPGVISEAFF; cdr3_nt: TGTGCCAGCAGCCCAGGGGTTATATCGGAAGCTTTCTTT
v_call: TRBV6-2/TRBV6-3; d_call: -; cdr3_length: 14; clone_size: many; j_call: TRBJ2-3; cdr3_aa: CASHPDHPTDTQYF; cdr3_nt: TGTGCCAGCCACCCAGATCACCCAACAGATACGCAGTATTTT
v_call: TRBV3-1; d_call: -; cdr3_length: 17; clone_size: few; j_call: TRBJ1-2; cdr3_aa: CASSTFNASQANYGYTF; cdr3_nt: TGTGCCAGCAGCACCTTCAATGCGAGTCAAGCTAACTATGGCTACACCTTC
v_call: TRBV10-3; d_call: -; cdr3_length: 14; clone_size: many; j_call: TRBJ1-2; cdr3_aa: CAISATQGHYGYTF; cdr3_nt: TGTGCCATCAGTGCGACCCAGGGGCACTATGGCTACACCTTC
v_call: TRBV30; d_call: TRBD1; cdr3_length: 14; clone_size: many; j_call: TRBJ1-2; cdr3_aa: CAWSGDSGAYGYTF; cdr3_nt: TGTGCCTGGAGTGGGGACAGTGGGGCCTATGGCTACACCTTC
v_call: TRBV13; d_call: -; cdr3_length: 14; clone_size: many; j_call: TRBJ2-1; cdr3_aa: CASSLFGAGNEQFF; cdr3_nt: TGTGCCAGCAGCTTATTTGGGGCGGGGAATGAGCAGTTCTTC
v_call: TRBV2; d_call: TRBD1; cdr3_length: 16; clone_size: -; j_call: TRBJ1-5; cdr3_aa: CASSMTGGVGNQPQHF; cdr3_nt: TGTGCCAGCAGTATGACAGGGGGCGTAGGCAATCAGCCCCAGCATTTT
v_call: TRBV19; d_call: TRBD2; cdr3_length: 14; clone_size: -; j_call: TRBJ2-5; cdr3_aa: CASTVSGSSETQYF; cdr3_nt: TGTGCCAGTACGGTTAGCGGGAGCTCAGAGACCCAGTACTTC
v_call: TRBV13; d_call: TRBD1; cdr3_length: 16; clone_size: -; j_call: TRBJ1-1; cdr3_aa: CASSLGTGEANTEAFF; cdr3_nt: TGTGCCAGCAGCTTGGGAACAGGGGAGGCCAACACTGAAGCTTTCTTT
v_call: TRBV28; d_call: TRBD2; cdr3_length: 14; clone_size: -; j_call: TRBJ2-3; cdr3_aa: CASTGGGPTDTQYF; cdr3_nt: TGTGCCAGCACCGGGGGGGGGCCCACAGATACGCAGTATTTT
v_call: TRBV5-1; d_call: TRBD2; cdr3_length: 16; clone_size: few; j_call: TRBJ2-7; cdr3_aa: CASSPGAGGPSYEQYF; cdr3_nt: TGCGCCAGCAGCCCGGGAGCGGGAGGCCCCTCCTACGAGCAGTACTTC
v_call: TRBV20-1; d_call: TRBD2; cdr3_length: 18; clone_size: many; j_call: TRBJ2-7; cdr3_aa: CSARDRSGEAGAHYEQYF; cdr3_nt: TGCAGTGCTAGAGATCGTTCCGGGGAAGCGGGAGCACATTACGAGCAGTACTTC
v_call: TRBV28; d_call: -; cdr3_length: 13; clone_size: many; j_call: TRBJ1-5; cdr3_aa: CASSTGWNQPQHF; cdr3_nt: TGTGCCAGCAGTACGGGGTGGAATCAGCCCCAGCATTTT
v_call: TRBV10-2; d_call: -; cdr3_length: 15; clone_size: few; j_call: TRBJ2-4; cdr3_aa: CASSETLGGRDIQYF; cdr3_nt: TGCGCCAGCAGTGAGACCTTGGGGGGAAGAGACATTCAGTACTTC
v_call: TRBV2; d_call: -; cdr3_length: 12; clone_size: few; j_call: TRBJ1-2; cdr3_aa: CASSRTPGGYTF; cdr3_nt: TGTGCCAGCAGTCGGACTCCTGGGGGCTACACCTTC
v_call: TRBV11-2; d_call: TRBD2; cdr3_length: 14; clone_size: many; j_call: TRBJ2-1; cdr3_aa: CASSSLAGYNEQFF; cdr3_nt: TGTGCCAGCAGCTCTCTAGCGGGATACAATGAGCAGTTCTTC
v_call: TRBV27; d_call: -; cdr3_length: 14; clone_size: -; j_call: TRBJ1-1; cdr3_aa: CASSYSMGYTEAFF; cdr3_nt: TGTGCCAGCAGCTACTCAATGGGTTACACTGAAGCTTTCTTT
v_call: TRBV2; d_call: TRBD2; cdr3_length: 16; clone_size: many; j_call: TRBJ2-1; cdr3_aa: CASSESGRRNYNEQFF; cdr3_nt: TGTGCCAGCAGTGAAAGCGGGAGAAGAAACTACAATGAGCAGTTCTTC
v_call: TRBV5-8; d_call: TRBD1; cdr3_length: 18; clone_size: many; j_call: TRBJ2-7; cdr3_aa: CASSWTGGVTHLSYEQYF; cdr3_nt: TGTGCCAGCAGCTGGACAGGGGGCGTGACCCACCTCTCCTACGAGCAGTACTTC
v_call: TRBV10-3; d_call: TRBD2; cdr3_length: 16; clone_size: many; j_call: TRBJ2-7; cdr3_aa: CAISEIGTSGKYEQYF; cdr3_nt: TGTGCCATCAGTGAAATCGGGACTAGCGGGAAATACGAGCAGTACTTC
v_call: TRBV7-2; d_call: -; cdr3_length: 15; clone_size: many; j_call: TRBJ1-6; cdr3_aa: CASSLALRWNSPLHF; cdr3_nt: TGTGCCAGCAGCTTAGCGCTAAGGTGGAATTCACCCCTCCACTTT
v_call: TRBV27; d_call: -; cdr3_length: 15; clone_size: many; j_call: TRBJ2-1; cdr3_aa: CASSTRRQVGYEQFF; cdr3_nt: TGTGCCAGCAGTACCCGCCGGCAGGTCGGCTATGAGCAGTTCTTC
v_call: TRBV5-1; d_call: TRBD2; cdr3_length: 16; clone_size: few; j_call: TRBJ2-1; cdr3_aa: CASSPRRGGPYNEQFF; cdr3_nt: TGCGCCAGCAGCCCACGACGGGGGGGGCCTTACAATGAGCAGTTCTTC
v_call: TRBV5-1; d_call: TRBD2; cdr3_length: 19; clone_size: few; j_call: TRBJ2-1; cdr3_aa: CASSLLGLAGHNSYNEQFF; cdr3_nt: TGCGCCAGCAGCTTGCTGGGACTAGCGGGGCACAACTCCTACAATGAGCAGTTCTTC
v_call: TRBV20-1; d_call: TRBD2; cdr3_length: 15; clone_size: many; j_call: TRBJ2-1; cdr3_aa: CSAPKSLAGEDEQFF; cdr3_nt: TGCAGTGCTCCTAAATCTCTAGCGGGAGAGGATGAGCAGTTCTTC
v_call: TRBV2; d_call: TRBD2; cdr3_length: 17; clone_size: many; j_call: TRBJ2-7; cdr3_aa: CASSEALPASGSYEQYF; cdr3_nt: TGTGCCAGCAGTGAAGCGCTTCCGGCTAGCGGGAGCTACGAGCAGTACTTC
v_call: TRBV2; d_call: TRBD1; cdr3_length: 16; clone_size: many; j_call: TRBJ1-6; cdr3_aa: CASSDQGAPGDSPLHF; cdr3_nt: TGTGCCAGCAGTGATCAGGGGGCGCCCGGAGATTCACCCCTCCACTTT
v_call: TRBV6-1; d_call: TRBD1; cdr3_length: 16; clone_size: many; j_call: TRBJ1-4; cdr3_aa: CASSQRDRTPNEKLFF; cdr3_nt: TGTGCCAGCAGTCAACGGGACAGAACCCCTAATGAAAAACTGTTTTTT
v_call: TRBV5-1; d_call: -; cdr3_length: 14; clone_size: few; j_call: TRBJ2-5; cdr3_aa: CASSLARDQETQYF; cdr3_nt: TGCGCCAGCAGCTTGGCCCGGGACCAAGAGACCCAGTACTTC
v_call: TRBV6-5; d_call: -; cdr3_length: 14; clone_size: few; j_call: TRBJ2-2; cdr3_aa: CASSYSLNTGELFF; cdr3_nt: TGTGCCAGCAGTTACTCCCTGAACACCGGGGAGCTGTTTTTT
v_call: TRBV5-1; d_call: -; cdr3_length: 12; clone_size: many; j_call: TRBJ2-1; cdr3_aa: CASRTLLNEQFF; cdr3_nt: TGCGCCAGCAGAACGCTACTCAATGAGCAGTTCTTC
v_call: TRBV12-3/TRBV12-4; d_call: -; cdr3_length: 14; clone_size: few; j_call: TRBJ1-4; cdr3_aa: CASRWGREGEKLFF; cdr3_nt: TGTGCCAGCAGATGGGGCAGGGAGGGCGAAAAACTGTTTTTT
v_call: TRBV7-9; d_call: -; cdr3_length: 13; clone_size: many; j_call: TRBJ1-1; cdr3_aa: CASSPDSYSEAFF; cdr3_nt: TGTGCCAGCAGCCCCGACAGCTACTCTGAAGCTTTCTTT
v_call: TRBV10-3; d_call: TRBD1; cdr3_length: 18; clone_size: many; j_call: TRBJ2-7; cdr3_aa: CAISERGESGQRFYEQYF; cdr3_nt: TGTGCCATCAGCGAACGTGGGGAATCGGGACAGAGGTTCTACGAGCAGTACTTC
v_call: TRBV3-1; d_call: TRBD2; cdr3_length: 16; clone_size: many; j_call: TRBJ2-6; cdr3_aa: CASSGLESSGANVLTF; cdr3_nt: TGTGCCAGCAGTGGACTAGAGTCCTCTGGGGCCAACGTCCTGACTTTC
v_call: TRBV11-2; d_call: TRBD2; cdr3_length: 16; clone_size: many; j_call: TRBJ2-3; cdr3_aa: CASSLGVSGSTDTQYF; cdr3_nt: TGTGCCAGCAGCTTAGGCGTTAGCGGGAGCACAGATACGCAGTATTTT
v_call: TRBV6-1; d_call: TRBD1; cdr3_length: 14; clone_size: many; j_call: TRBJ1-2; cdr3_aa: CAIHNGDRAYGYTF; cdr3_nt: TGTGCCATCCACAACGGCGACAGGGCCTATGGCTACACCTTC
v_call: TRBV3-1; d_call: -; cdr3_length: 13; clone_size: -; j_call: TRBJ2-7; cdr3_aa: CASSQITGTEQYF; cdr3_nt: TGTGCCAGCAGCCAGATAACCGGGACCGAGCAGTACTTC
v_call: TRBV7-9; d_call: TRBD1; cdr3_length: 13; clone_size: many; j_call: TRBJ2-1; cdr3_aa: CASSLQGDAEQFF; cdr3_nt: TGTGCCAGCAGCTTGCAGGGGGATGCTGAGCAGTTCTTC
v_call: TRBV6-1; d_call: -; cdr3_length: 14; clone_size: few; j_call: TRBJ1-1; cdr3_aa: CASSDGRGNTEAFF; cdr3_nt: TGTGCCAGCAGTGATGGCAGGGGGAACACTGAAGCTTTCTTT
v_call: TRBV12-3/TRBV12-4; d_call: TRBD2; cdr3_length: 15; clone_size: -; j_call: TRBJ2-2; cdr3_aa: CASSFQRDDAGELFF; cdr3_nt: TGTGCCAGCAGTTTTCAGCGGGATGACGCCGGGGAGCTGTTTTTT
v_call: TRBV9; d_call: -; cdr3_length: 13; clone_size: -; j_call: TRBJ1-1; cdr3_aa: CASSAWGGTEAFF; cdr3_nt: TGTGCCAGCAGCGCCTGGGGAGGGACTGAAGCTTTCTTT
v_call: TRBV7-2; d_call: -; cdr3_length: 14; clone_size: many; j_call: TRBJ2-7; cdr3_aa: CASSPGGGSWYEYF; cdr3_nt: TGTGCCAGCAGCCCGGGTGGTGGTTCTTGGTACGAGTACTTC
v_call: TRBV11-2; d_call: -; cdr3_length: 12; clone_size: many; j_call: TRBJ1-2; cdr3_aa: CASSLEDYGYTF; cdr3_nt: TGTGCCAGCAGCTTAGAGGACTATGGCTACACCTTC
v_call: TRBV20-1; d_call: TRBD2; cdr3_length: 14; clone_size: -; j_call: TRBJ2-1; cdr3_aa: CSAQQGLADHEQFF; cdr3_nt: TGCAGTGCCCAGCAGGGACTAGCGGATCATGAGCAGTTCTTC
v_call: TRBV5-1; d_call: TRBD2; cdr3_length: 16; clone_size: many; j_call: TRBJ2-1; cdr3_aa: CASSGSRTSGMDEQFF; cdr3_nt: TGCGCCAGCAGCGGTTCCCGGACTAGCGGGATGGATGAGCAGTTCTTC
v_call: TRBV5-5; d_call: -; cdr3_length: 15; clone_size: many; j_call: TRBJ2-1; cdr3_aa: CASSLMQVSFREQFF; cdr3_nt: TGTGCCAGCAGCTTGATGCAGGTTAGCTTTCGTGAGCAGTTCTTC
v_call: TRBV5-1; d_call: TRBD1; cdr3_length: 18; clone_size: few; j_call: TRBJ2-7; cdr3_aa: CASSLSPSKTGNSYEQYF; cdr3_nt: TGCGCCAGCAGCTTGTCTCCCTCGAAGACAGGGAACTCCTACGAGCAGTACTTC